This T cell receptor beta chain was sequenced for a study of T cell repertoires in cytomegalovirus infection. TCRdb processed the reads anew with MiXCR; each CDR3 protein has one entry. This table holds roughly 990,000 distinct CDR3 sequences, around 30% found once. In germline, CDR1 is SGHTA, CDR2 FQGNSA. CDR3 length equals 17 residues. With V trimmed by 1 base and J by 5 bases, 12 bases remained unmatched. Only a few counts were recorded for this clonotype. Antigen: not known. The sequenced sample was cultured CD8+ T cells from PBMCs, obtained from culture after CMV antigen stimulation. The gene calls are TRBV7-2 and TRBJ2-5; 8 bases agree with TRBD2. This receptor was obtained from a human donor in good health (CMV status not recorded). Some clones in this sample may be carry-over from other donors' samples. CDR3 sequence reads: CASSLDLGRGGGETQYF. The CDR3 nucleotides read TGTGCCAGCAGCTTAGACCTCGGACGGGGGGGCGGGGAGACCCAGTACTTC.